These 23 T cell receptor beta chains share one sample of origin, sequenced in a study of Ad26.COV2.S vaccination and SARS-CoV-2 variants. Treatment: around 19 received Ad26.COV2.S at low or high dose, single or two shots; about five received placebo; per-sample allocation not given. Sampling took place 63 days after the first vaccine or placebo injection. The method was immunoSEQ multiplex PCR; TCRdb's version includes in-frame clones alone and lacks a portion of them. The sample holds about 280,000 clones, approximately 89% seen once. The specimen was peripheral blood, collected in a trial of Ad26.COV2.S vaccine versus placebo. The receptors originated from a person between 18 and 65 years old who received the Ad26.COV2.S COVID-19 vaccine or a placebo.

The V call is TRBV11-3, the J call TRBJ2-7, with 10 positions matching TRBD2. Germline trimming cut 2 bases from V and 0 bases from J; bases unmatched to any gene: 1. The CDR3 consists of 15 residues. Germline-derived CDR1 and CDR2 are SGHNT and YENEEA. The CDR3 loop reads CASSLSSGSSYEQYF. DNA of the CDR3: TGTGCCAGCAGCTTATCTAGCGGGAGCTCCTACGAGCAGTACTTC.

The rearrangement joins TRBV10-3 to TRBJ1-5; 7 nucleotides align to TRBD1. Germline V gene lookup returns CDR1 ENHRY and CDR2 SYGVKD. J gave up 3 bases and V 4 bases, and 6 bases lay outside the gene matches. CDR3 length: 15 amino acids. CDR3 loop: CAISGSGGPNQPQHF. The CDR3, as DNA: TGTGCCATCAGTGGGTCAGGGGGTCCCAATCAGCCCCAGCATTTT.

This chain links TRBV10-1 with TRBJ1-1; 9 bases match TRBD1. The CDR3 sequence is 17 residues long. V was clipped by 7 bases and J by 3 bases; unmatched bases: 15. From germline, CDR1 is WNHNN and CDR2 SYGVQD (reference sequence). Here the CDR3 DNA reads TGCGCCAGCACCCCGCGGGACAGGGATGGTGGGCACACTGAAGCTTTCTTT. As protein: CASTPRDRDGGHTEAFF.

This clone was found a few times. The V gene is TRBV7-2, the J gene TRBJ2-7; 9 nucleotides agree with TRBD1. The CDR3 covers 14 residues. CDR1 is SGHTA and CDR2 is FQGNSA in the germline V gene. After removal of 1 base from V and 5 bases from J, the junction contained 3 bases not matched to a gene. CDR3 region: CASSLVGTGNEQYF. The CDR3 DNA sequence: TGTGCCAGCAGCTTAGTAGGGACAGGGAACGAGCAGTACTTC.

The chain is built from TRBV7-9 and TRBJ2-1; D may match TRBD1 or TRBD2 (5 bases each). V was pared by 2 bases and J by 6 bases, with 14 bases between. CDR1 is SEHNR, CDR2 FQNEAQ, per germline (reference sequence). The length of the CDR3 is 15 residues. For the CDR3, the DNA is TGTGCCAGCAGCTTACGAGGGACCTACAGCAATGAGCAGTTCTTC. Translated: CASSLRGTYSNEQFF. Complete variable domain (other parts from reference TRBV7-9 and TRBJ2-1): DTGVSQNPRHKITKRGQNVTFRCDPISEHNRLYWYRQTLGQGPEFLTYFQNEAQLEKSRLLSDRFSAERPKGSFSTLEIQRTEQGDSAMYLCASSLRGTYSNEQFFGPGTRLTVL.

This chain joins TRBV7-2 and TRBJ2-3; D is ambiguous. The V end was cut by 7 bases, the J end by 7 bases, with 18 bases between. The CDR3 contains 14 residues. Germline assignment: CDR1 SGHTA and CDR2 FQGNSA. Here the CDR3 DNA reads TGTGCCAGCACCTTCCACCCGTCTAGTTATACGCAGTATTTT. This gives the protein CASTFHPSSYTQYF. Combining the CDR3 with reference TRBV7-2 and TRBJ2-3 gives the whole variable domain GAGVSQSPSNKVTEKGKDVELRCDPISGHTALYWYRQSLGQGLEFLIYFQGNSAPDKSGLPSDRFSAERTGGSVSTLTIQRTQQEDSAVYLCASTFHPSSYTQYFGPGTRLTVL.

This clone was recorded only once. This chain uses TRBV28 with TRBJ2-5; a weak D match, TRBD2 (6 bases). Germline V gene data show CDR1 as MDHEN and CDR2 as SYDVKM. The CDR3 loop spans 15 amino acids. The V end was cut by 7 bases, the J end by 5 bases, with 20 bases between. CDR3 bases: TGTGCCAGCAATACCGGGACTTGGGGGGTGGAGACCCAGTACTTC. Encoded protein: CASNTGTWGVETQYF.

This clone has a handful of counts. The chain couples TRBV14 to TRBJ1-1, with D unclear. There are 15 residues in the CDR3. CDR1 and CDR2 from the germline V gene are SGHDN and FVKESK. The ends were cut back, 0 bases at V and 2 bases at J, with 10 bases in the middle. DNA of the CDR3: TGTGCCAGCAGCCAAGATTGGGGTGCAAACACTGAAGCTTTCTTT. This encodes CASSQDWGANTEAFF.

The chain has TRBV3-1 (or the pseudogene TRBV3-2) and TRBJ2-7, with D possibly TRBD1 on 5 matching bases. Germline V gives CDR1 LGHDT, CDR2 YNNKEL (reference sequence). This CDR3 is built from 13 residues. V was clipped by 6 bases and J by 0 bases, with 9 bases between them. CDR3 sequence reads: CASRLGASYEQYF. The CDR3, as DNA: TGTGCCAGCAGGCTAGGGGCCTCCTACGAGCAGTACTTC.

This chain joins TRBV19 and TRBJ1-2, with 9 bases lining up with TRBD1. With 7 bases clipped from V and 6 bases from J, the junction kept 12 bases outside the gene matches. CDR3 length equals 15 residues. Germline CDR1 and CDR2: LNHDA and SQIVND (reference sequence). The CDR3 protein is CASTVVWTGVDGYTF. The CDR3 nucleotides are TGTGCCAGTACGGTCGTCTGGACAGGGGTGGATGGCTACACCTTC.

This rearrangement joins TRBV19 to TRBJ2-7; D possibly corresponds to TRBD1 (5 bases). Between the trimmed V and J ends, which lost 3 bases and 5 bases, there was a span of 11 bases. CDR3 length: 13 residues. CDR1 and CDR2 (germline): LNHDA, SQIVND (reference sequence). The CDR3 reads CASSISGSHEQYF. The CDR3 nucleotides read TGTGCCAGTAGTATCTCAGGGTCCCACGAGCAGTACTTC.

This rearrangement joins TRBV6-5 to TRBJ1-5, with D tentatively TRBD1 (5 bases). CDR3 length equals 15 residues. From germline, CDR1 is MNHEY and CDR2 SVGAGI. V lost 5 bases to trimming and J lost 5 bases, with 16 bases between them. DNA of the CDR3: TGTGCCAGCAGTCGCAGTTCAATAGGGGATCAGCCCCAGCATTTT. This encodes CASSRSSIGDQPQHF.

The rearrangement uses TRBV12-3 or TRBV12-4 and TRBJ1-2; D remains ambiguous. Between the trimmed V and J ends, which lost 5 bases and 5 bases, there was a span of 12 bases. This CDR3 region has 13 residues. The CDR3: CASSPTEKYGYTF. CDR3 in DNA: TGTGCCAGCAGTCCAACGGAGAAGTATGGCTACACCTTC.

This clone was found once. The rearrangement joins TRBV27 to TRBJ2-6; D is unresolved. This CDR3 contains 16 residues. The germline V gene has CDR1 MNHEY and CDR2 SMNVEV (reference sequence). Trimming removed 1 base from V and 4 bases from J, with 11 bases in between. CDR3 amino acids: CASSLFIGLGANVLTF. DNA of the CDR3: TGTGCCAGCAGTTTATTTATAGGCCTCGGGGCCAACGTCCTGACTTTC.

About this clone: Other nucleotide sequences from this sample produce the same CDR3. This sequence joins TRBV5-1 and TRBJ1-2; 7 bases fit TRBD1. V lost 4 bases, J lost 2 bases, and 5 bases stayed unmatched. Germline loops: CDR1 SGHRS, CDR2 YFSETQ. This CDR3 region has 14 residues. The DNA of the CDR3 is TGCGCCAGCAGCCTGGGGGACAGAAACTATGGCTACACCTTC. Translation gives CASSLGDRNYGYTF.

There are a few counts of this clone. This rearrangement joins TRBV7-2 to TRBJ2-1, with D unclear. V was shortened by 3 bases and J by 9 bases, with 9 bases between the two germline ends. Germline assignment: CDR1 SGHTA and CDR2 FQGNSA. CDR3 length equals 12 residues. This CDR3 is CASSLAPLEQFF. For the CDR3, the DNA is TGTGCCAGCAGCTTGGCCCCCCTTGAGCAGTTCTTC.

This clone was counted a single time. The rearrangement joins TRBV12-3 or TRBV12-4 to TRBJ2-1; D is uncertain. This CDR3 contains 13 residues. The V end was cut by 2 bases, the J end by 10 bases, with 12 bases between. The CDR3 DNA sequence: TGTGCCAGCAGTTTAATGGCCCCCGGGGAGCAGTTCTTC. This encodes CASSLMAPGEQFF.

The chain carries TRBV12-5 and TRBJ2-7; the match to TRBD2 covers 8 bases. The CDR3 sequence is 14 residues long. Germline loops: CDR1 LGHNT, CDR2 FRNRAP. After removal of 7 bases from V and 4 bases from J, the junction contained 9 bases not matched to a gene. The CDR3 DNA reads TGTGCTAGTGTCCCAGCGGGAGTGCTTTACGAGCAGTACTTC. Translating it yields CASVPAGVLYEQYF. The full variable domain, in which reference TRBV12-5 and TRBJ2-7 provide the parts outside the CDR3, is DARVTQTPRHKVTEMGQEVTMRCQPILGHNTVFWYRQTMMQGLELLAYFRNRAPLDDSGMPKDRFSAEMPDATLATLKIQPSEPRDSAVYFCASVPAGVLYEQYFGPGTRLTVT.

V usage is TRBV9 and J usage is TRBJ2-5, with 11 nucleotides matching TRBD2. The V gene's germline CDR1 is SGDLS and CDR2 YYNGEE. V lost 4 bases and J lost 1; bases outside the gene matches: 3. The CDR3 has 15 residues. The DNA for the CDR3 is TGTGCCAGCAGCAGACTAGCGGGGCGCCAAGAGACCCAGTACTTC. Translating it yields CASSRLAGRQETQYF. Full variable domain (missing parts from reference TRBV9 and TRBJ2-5): DSGVTQTPKHLITATGQRVTLRCSPRSGDLSVYWYQQSLDQGLQFLIQYYNGEERAKGNILERFSAQQFPDLHSELNLSSLELGDSALYFCASSRLAGRQETQYFGPGTRLLVL.

The V gene is TRBV7-8, the J gene TRBJ2-5; 12 bases match TRBD2. V dropped 5 bases and J dropped 5; count of bases not matched to a gene: 12. Germline V gene data show CDR1 as SGHVS and CDR2 as FQNEAQ. This CDR3 contains 17 residues. CDR3 sequence reads: CASSPPFRLAGAETQYF. In DNA form, the CDR3 reads TGTGCCAGCAGCCCGCCTTTTCGACTAGCGGGGGCGGAGACCCAGTACTTC.

This clone was counted only a few times. This sequence joins TRBV5-1 and TRBJ2-3, with 9 bases aligning to TRBD1. The CDR3 runs 15 residues. The V and J ends lost 4 bases and 2 bases, in that order; junction bases with no gene match: 5. Per germline, CDR1 SGHRS and CDR2 YFSETQ. The CDR3 region is CASSRGTGPTDTQYF. The CDR3 DNA reads as TGCGCCAGCAGCCGAGGGACAGGGCCCACAGATACGCAGTATTTT.

DNA of the CDR3: TGCGCCAGCACCCGAACAGGGGCCACTGAAGCTTTCTTT. Amino acids: CASTRTGATEAFF. The chain is built from TRBV5-1 and TRBJ1-1, with 7 bases aligning to TRBD1. V shed 6 bases, J shed 4 bases, and the junction held 6 bases outside the gene matches. CDR3 size: 13 residues. Germline CDR1 reads SGHRS; CDR2 reads YFSETQ.

The V gene is TRBV2, the J gene TRBJ1-1; D uncertain. This CDR3 is built from 13 residues. V was shortened by 3 bases and J by 11 bases, with 16 bases between the two germline ends. Germline assignment: CDR1 SNHLY and CDR2 FYNNEI. CDR3 residues: CASSDVEGGRAFF. The CDR3 coding sequence is TGTGCCAGCAGTGACGTAGAAGGCGGACGGGCTTTCTTT.